This TCR beta chain was profiled in a study of T cell responses to AZD1222 COVID-19 vaccine. The study's findings and limits: At 160-218 and 743-854, vaccine-associated CD4 TCRs were dominant, and they spanned spike. At baseline, just five or six AZD1222 recipients tested seropositive. Unmutated variant regions reportedly attract nearly half of all spike-specific TCRs. Clonal diversity was possibly underestimated; the donors were predominantly white British and more often female.

V dropped 6 bases and J dropped 5 bases, with 14 bases sitting between them. Germline CDR1 and CDR2: SGHRS and YFSETQ. This CDR3 has 14 amino acids. TCRdb keeps only in-frame clones here, not all; method: immunoSEQ multiplex PCR. The table has 150,000 or so clones, just over 90% seen once; the top ten hold over 0.9%. A remark on this clone: Its specificity is unknown.

The clonotype originates from an adult in good health. The V and J genes are TRBV5-1 and TRBJ1-4; tentative D call: TRBD1 (5 bases). This specimen was peripheral blood, taken on day 0 of MenACWY control vaccination. CDR3 nucleotides: TGCGCCAGCACAGAGGGGTGGGGAAATGAAAAACTGTTTTTT. Protein: CASTEGWGNEKLFF.